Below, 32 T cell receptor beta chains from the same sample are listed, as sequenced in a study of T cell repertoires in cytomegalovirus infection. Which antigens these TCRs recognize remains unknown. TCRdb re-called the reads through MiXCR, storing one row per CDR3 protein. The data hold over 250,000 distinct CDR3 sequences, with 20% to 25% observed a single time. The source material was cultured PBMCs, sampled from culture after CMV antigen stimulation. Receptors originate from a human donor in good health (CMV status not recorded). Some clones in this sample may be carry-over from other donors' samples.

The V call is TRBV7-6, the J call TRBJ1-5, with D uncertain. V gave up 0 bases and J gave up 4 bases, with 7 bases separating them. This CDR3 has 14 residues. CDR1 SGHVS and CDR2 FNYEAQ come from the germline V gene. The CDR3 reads CASSLAGANQPQHF. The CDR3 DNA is TGTGCCAGCAGCTTAGCGGGCGCAAATCAGCCCCAGCATTTT.

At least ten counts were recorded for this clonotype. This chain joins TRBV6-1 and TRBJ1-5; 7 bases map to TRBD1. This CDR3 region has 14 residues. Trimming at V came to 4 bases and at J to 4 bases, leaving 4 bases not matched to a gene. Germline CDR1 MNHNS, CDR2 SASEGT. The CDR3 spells CASSVDRLNQPQHF. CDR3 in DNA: TGTGCCAGCAGTGTGGACAGGTTAAATCAGCCCCAGCATTTT.

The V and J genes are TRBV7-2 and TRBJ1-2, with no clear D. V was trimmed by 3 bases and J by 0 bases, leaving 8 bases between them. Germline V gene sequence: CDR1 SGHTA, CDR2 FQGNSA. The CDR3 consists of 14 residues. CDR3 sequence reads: CASSFQRSNYGYTF. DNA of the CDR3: TGTGCCAGCAGCTTTCAAAGGTCTAACTATGGCTACACCTTC.

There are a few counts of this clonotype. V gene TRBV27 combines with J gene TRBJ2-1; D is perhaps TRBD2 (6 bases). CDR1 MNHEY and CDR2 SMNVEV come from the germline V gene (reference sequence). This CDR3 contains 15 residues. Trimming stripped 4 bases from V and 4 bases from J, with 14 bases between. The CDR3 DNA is TGTGCCAGCAGTTGGGGTAGCGGAACATACAATGAGCAGTTCTTC. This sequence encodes CASSWGSGTYNEQFF.

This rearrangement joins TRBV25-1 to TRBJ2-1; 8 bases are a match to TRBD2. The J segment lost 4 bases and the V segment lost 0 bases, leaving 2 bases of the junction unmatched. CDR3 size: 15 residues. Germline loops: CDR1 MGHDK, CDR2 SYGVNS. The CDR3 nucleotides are TGTGCCAGCAGTGAATATATAGCGGGGTACAATGAGCAGTTCTTC. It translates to CASSEYIAGYNEQFF.

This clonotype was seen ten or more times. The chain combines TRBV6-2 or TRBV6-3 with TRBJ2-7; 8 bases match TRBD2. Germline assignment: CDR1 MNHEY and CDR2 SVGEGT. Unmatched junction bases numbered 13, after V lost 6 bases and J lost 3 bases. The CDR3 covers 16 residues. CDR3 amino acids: CASRSPLAGLFYEQYF. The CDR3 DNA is TGTGCCAGCAGGTCCCCATTAGCGGGACTCTTCTACGAGCAGTACTTC.

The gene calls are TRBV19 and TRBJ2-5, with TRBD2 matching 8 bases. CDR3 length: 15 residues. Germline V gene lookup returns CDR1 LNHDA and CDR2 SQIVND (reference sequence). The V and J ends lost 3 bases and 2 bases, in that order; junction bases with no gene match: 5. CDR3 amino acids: CASSIGAGGQETQYF. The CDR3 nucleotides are TGTGCCAGTAGTATCGGGGCGGGAGGACAAGAGACCCAGTACTTC.

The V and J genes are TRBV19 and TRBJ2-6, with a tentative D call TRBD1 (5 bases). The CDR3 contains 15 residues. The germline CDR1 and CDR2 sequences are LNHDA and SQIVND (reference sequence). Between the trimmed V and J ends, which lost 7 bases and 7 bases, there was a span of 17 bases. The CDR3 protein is CASISPGQGANVLTF. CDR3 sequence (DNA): TGTGCCAGTATTTCGCCAGGGCAAGGTGCCAACGTCCTGACTTTC.

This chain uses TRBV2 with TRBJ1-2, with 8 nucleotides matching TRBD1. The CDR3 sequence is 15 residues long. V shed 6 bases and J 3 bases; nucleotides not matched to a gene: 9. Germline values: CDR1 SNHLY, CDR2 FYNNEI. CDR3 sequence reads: CASSVNPGGDYGYTF. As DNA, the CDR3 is TGTGCCAGCAGCGTTAATCCAGGGGGCGACTATGGCTACACCTTC. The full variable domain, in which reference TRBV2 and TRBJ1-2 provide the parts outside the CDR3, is EPEVTQTPSHQVTQMGQEVILRCVPISNHLYFYWYRQILGQKVEFLVSFYNNEISEKSEIFDDQFSVERPDGSNFTLKIRSTKLEDSAMYFCASSVNPGGDYGYTFGSGTRLTVV.

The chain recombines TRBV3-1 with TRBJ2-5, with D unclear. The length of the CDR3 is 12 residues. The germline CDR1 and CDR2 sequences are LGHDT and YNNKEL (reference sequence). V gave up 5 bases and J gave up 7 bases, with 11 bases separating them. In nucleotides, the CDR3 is TGTGCCAGCAGCTTGACCTGGGGGACCCAGTACTTC. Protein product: CASSLTWGTQYF.

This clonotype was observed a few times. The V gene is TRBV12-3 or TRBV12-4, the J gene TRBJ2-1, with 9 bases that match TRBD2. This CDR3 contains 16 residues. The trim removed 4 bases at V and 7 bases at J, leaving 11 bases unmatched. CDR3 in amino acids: CASSSSSGRTPNEQFF. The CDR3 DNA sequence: TGTGCCAGCAGTTCCTCCAGCGGGAGGACCCCGAATGAGCAGTTCTTC.

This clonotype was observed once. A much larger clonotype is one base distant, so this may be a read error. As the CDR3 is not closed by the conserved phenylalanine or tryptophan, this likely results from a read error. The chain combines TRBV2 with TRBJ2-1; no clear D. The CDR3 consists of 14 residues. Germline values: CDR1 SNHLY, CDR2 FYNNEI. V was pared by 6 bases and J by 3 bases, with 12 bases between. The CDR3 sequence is CASRIGLGYNEQFI. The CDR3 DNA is TGTGCCAGCAGAATCGGGTTGGGCTACAATGAGCAGTTCATC.

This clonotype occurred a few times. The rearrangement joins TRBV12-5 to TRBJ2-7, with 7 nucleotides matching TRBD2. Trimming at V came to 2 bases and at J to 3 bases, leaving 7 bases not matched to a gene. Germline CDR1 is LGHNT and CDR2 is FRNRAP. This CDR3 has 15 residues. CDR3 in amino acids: CASGLQTSDNYEQYV. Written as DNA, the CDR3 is TGTGCTAGTGGTTTGCAAACTAGCGACAACTACGAGCAGTACGTC.

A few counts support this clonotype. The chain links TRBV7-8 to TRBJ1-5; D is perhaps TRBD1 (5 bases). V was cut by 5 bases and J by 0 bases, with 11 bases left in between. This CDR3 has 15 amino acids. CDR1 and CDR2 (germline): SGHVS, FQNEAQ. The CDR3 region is CASSITTVSNQPQHF. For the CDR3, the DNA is TGTGCCAGCAGCATTACGACAGTTAGCAATCAGCCCCAGCATTTT. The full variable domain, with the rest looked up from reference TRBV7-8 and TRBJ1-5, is GAGVSQSPRYKVAKRGQDVALRCDPISGHVSLFWYQQALGQGPEFLTYFQNEAQLDKSGLPSDRFFAERPEGSVSTLKIQRTQQEDSAVYLCASSITTVSNQPQHFGDGTRLSIL.

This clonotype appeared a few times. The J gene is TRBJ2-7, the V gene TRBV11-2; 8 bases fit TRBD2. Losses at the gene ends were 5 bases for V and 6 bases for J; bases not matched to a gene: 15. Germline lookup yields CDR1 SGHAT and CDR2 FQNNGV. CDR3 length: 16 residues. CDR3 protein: CASSSPGTRGSGEQYF. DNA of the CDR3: TGTGCCAGCAGCAGCCCCGGGACTAGAGGATCGGGCGAGCAGTACTTC.

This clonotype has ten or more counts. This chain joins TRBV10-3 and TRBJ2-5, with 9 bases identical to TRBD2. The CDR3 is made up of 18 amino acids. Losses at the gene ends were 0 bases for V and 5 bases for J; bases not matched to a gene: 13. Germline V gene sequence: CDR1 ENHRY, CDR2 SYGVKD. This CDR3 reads CAISESTAGGGFQETQYF. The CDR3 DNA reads TGTGCCATCAGTGAGTCGACGGCGGGAGGGGGGTTCCAGGAGACCCAGTACTTC.

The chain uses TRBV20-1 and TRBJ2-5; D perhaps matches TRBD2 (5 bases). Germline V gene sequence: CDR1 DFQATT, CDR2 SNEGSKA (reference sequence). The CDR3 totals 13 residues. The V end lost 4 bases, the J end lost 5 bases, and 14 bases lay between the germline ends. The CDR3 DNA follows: TGCAGTGCTATTGGACTCCGATTGGAGACCCAGTACTTC. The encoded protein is CSAIGLRLETQYF.

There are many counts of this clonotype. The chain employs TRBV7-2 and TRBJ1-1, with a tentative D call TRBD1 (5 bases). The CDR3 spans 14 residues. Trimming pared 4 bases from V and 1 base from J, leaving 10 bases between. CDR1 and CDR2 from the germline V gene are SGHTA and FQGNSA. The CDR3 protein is CASSSGPQNTEAFF. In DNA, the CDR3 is TGTGCCAGCAGCTCGGGACCGCAGAACACTGAAGCTTTCTTT.

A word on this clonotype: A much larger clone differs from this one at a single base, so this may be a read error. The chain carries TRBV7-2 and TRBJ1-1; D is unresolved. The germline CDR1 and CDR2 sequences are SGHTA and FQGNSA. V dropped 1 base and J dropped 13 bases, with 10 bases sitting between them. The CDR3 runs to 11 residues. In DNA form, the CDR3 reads TGTGCCAGCAGCTTAGGGTGGAAAGATTTCTTT. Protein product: CASSLGWKDFF.

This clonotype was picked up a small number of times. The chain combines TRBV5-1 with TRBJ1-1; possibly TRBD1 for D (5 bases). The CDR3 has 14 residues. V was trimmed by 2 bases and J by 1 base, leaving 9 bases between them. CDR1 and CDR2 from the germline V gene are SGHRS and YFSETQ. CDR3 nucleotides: TGCGCCAGCAGCTTCTCGGGGGAGAACACTGAAGCTTTCTTT. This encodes CASSFSGENTEAFF. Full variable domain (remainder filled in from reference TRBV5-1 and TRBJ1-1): KAGVTQTPRYLIKTRGQQVTLSCSPISGHRSVSWYQQTPGQGLQFLFEYFSETQRNKGNFPGRFSGRQFSNSRSEMNVSTLELGDSALYLCASSFSGENTEAFFGQGTRLTVV.

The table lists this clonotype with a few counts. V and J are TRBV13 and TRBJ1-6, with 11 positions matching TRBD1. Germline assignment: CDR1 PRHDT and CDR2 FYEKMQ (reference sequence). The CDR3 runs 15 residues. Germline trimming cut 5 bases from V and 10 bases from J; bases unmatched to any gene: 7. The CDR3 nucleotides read TGTGCCAGCAGCAGGACAGGGGGCAGAGGGTCACCCCTCCACTTT. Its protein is CASSRTGGRGSPLHF.

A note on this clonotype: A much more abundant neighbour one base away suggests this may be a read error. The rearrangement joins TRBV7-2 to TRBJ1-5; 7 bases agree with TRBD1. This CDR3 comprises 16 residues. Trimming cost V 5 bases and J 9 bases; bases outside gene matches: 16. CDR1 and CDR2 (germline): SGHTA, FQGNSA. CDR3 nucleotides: TGTGCCAGCAGCAAACACTCCGGGACAGTCCATCGGCCCCAGCATTTT. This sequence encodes CASSKHSGTVHRPQHF.

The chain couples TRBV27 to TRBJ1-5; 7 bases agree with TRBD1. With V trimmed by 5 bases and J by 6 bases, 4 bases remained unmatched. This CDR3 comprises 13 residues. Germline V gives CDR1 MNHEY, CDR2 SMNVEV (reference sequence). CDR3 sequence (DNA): TGTGCCAGCAGTAGAACAGGGGCTCAGCCCCAGCATTTT. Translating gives CASSRTGAQPQHF.

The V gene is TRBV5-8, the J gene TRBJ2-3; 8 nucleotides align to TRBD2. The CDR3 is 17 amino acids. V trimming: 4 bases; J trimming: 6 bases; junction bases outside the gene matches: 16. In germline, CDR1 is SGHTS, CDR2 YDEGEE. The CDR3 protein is CASSTGQGSGVRDTQYF. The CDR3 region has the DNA TGTGCCAGCAGCACGGGCCAGGGTAGCGGGGTCCGGGATACGCAGTATTTT.

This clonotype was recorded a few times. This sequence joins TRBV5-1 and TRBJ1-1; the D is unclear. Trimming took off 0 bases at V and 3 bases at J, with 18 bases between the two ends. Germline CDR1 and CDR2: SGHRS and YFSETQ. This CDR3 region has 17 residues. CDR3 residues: CASSLGLFSNGDTEAFF. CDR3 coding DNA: TGCGCCAGCAGCTTGGGCCTCTTTTCAAACGGGGACACTGAAGCTTTCTTT.

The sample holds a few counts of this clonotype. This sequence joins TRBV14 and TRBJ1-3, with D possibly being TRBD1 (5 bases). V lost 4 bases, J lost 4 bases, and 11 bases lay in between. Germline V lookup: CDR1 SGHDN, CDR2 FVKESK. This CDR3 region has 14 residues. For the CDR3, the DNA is TGTGCCAGCAGCCCGACAAGGGGAGGAAACACCATATATTTT. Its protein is CASSPTRGGNTIYF.

The CDR3 DNA sequence: TGTGCCAGCAGCGTAGGGGGGAGTTATAACACCGGGGAGCTGTTTTTT. This sequence encodes CASSVGGSYNTGELFF. The chain couples TRBV9 to TRBJ2-2, with D perhaps assigned TRBD1 or TRBD2 (5 bases each). Germline-derived CDR1 and CDR2 are SGDLS and YYNGEE. This CDR3 spans 16 amino acids. With 0 bases removed from V and 2 bases from J, the gap between germline ends came to 11 bases.

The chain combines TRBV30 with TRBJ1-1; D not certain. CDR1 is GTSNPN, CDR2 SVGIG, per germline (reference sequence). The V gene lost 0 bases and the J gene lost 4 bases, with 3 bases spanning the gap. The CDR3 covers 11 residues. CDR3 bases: TGTGCCTGGAGTGTAGTCACTGAAGCTTTCTTT. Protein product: CAWSVVTEAFF.

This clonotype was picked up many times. As DNA, the CDR3 is TGTGCCAGCAACAGAGCAGATACGCAGTATTTT. This gives the protein CASNRADTQYF. The V call is TRBV12-3 or TRBV12-4, the J call TRBJ2-3; D is unresolved. CDR3 length: 11 residues. Deletions cut 7 bases from V and 4 bases from J, with 6 bases between.

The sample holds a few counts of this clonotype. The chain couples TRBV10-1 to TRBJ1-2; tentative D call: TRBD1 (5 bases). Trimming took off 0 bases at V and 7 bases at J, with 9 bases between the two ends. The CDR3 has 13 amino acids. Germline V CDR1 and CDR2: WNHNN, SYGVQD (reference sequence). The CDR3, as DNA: TGCGCCAGCAGTGAGTCGTCGGGGGTTGGCTACACCTTC. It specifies CASSESSGVGYTF.

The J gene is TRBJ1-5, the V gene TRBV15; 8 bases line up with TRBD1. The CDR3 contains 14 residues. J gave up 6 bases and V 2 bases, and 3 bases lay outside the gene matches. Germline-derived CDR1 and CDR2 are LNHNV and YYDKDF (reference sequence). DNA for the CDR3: TGTGCCACCAGCAGACTTCAGGGGGCTCAGCCCCAGCATTTT. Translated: CATSRLQGAQPQHF.

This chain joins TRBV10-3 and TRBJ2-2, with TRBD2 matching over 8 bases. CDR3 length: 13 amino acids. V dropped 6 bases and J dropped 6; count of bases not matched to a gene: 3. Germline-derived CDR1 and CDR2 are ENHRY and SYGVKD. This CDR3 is CAIRTSDPGELFF. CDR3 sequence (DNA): TGTGCCATCAGGACTAGCGATCCCGGGGAGCTGTTTTTT.